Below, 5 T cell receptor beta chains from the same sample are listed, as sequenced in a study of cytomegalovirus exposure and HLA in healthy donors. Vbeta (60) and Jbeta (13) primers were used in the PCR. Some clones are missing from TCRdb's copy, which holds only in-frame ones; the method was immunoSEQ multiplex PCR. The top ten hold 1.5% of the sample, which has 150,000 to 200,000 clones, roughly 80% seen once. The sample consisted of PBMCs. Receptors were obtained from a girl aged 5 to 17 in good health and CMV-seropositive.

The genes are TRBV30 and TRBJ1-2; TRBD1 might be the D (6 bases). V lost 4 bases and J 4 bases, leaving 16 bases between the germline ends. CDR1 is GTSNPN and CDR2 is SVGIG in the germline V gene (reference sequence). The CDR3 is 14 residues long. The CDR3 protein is CAWTVKGQFYGYTF. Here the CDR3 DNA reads TGTGCCTGGACCGTAAAAGGACAGTTCTATGGCTACACCTTC.

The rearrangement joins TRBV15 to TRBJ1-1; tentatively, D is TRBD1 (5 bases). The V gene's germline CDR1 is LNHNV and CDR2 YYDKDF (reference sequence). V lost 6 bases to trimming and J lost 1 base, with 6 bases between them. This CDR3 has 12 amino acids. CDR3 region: CATRQANTEAFF. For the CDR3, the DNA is TGTGCCACCAGACAGGCGAACACTGAAGCTTTCTTT.

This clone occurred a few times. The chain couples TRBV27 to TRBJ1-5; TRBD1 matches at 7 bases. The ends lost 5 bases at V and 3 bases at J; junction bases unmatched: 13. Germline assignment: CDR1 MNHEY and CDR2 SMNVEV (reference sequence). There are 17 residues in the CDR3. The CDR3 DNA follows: TGTGCCAGCAGTCCCTATGGAGGGGGCCTTCTCAATCAGCCCCAGCATTTT. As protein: CASSPYGGGLLNQPQHF.

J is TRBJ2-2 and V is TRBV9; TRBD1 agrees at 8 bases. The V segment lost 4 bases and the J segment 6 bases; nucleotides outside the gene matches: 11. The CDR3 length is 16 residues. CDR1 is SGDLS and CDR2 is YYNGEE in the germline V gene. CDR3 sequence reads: CASSSDRGSYPGELFF. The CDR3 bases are TGTGCCAGCAGCTCCGACAGGGGCTCCTATCCCGGGGAGCTGTTTTTT.

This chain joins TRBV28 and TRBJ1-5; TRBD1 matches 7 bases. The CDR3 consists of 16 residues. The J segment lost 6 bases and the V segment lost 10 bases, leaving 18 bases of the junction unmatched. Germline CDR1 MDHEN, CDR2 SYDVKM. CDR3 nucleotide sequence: TGTGCCACTCAGAGACACAGGGGAGTAAGGGGTCAGCCCCAGCATTTT. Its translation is CATQRHRGVRGQPQHF.